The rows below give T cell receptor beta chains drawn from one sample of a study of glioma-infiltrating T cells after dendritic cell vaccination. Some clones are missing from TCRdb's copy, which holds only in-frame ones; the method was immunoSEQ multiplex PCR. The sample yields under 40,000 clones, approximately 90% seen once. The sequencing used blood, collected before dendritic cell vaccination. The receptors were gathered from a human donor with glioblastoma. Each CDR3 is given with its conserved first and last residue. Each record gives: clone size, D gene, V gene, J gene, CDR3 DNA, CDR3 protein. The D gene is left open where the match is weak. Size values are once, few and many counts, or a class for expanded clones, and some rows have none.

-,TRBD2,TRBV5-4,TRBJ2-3,TGTGCCAGCAGCCGGCCTAGCGGGGGGGCGGTGGATACGCAGTATTTT,CASSRPSGGAVDTQYF
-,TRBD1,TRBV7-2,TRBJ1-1,TGTGCCAGCAGCCTGACAGGGGTTGGAACTGAGGCTTTCTTT,CASSLTGVGTEAFF
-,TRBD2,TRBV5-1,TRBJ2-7,TGCGCCAGCAGCAGGAGCCAGGGACTAGCAGTTTACGAGCAGTACTTC,CASSRSQGLAVYEQYF
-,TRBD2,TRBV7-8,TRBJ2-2,TGTGCCAGCAACCTTCCTTCGAGGAGCGGGGGACTCACCGGGGAGCTGTTTTTT,CASNLPSRSGGLTGELFF
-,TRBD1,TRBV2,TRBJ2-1,TGTGCCAGCAGCCGCGACAGGGCCAGCTCCTACAATGAGCAGTTCTTC,CASSRDRASSYNEQFF
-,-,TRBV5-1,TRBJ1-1,TGCGCCAGCAGCTTGGGGGCAGGGGAGAACACTGAAGCTTTCTTT,CASSLGAGENTEAFF
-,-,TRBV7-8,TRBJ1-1,TGTGCCAGCACCAGCGGACCAGGGAGGACTGAAGCTTTCTTT,CASTSGPGRTEAFF
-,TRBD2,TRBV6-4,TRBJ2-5,TGTGCCACTCGGGCTAGCGGGGGGCCGGGAGAGACCCAGTACTTC,CATRASGGPGETQYF
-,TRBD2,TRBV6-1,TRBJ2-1,TGTGCCAGCAGTGGCCTTTTGGGAGCGGGGGGCCTCTATGAGCAGTTCTTC,CASSGLLGAGGLYEQFF
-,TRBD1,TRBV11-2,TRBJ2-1,TGTGCCAGCAGCTTGGGGGGACAGGGGGCATACTACAATGAGCAGTTCTTC,CASSLGGQGAYYNEQFF
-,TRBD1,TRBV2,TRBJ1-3,TGTGCCAGCAAGGGGGGGGGACAGGGGCACTCTGGAAACACCATATATTTT,CASKGGGQGHSGNTIYF
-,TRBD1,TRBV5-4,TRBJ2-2,TGTGCCAGCAACGACAGGGGTCGGACCGGGGAGCTGTTTTTT,CASNDRGRTGELFF
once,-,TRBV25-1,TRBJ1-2,TGTGCCAGCAGATCGGGGGGGGAAGGCTACACCTTC,CASRSGGEGYTF
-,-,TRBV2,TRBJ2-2,TGTGCCAGCAGTGAAATAAGAGCCACCGGGGAGCTGTTTTTT,CASSEIRATGELFF
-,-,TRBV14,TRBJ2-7,TGTGCCAGCAGCCAAGGGACATTCAGACGTTACGAGCAGTACTTC,CASSQGTFRRYEQYF
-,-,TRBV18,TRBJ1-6,TGTGCCAGCTCAAGTATACCGCCGGATAATTCACCCCTCCACTTT,CASSSIPPDNSPLHF
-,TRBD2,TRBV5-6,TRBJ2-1,TGTGCCAGCAGCTGGACCCCTAGCGGGGGGAACTACAATGAGCAGTTCTTC,CASSWTPSGGNYNEQFF
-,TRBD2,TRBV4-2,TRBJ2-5,TGTGCCAGCAGCCCACCAGCCGAGACTAGCGGGGGACAAGAGACCCAGTACTTC,CASSPPAETSGGQETQYF
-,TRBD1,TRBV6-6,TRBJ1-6,TGTGCCAGCAGAAGTGGACAGGGGAATTCCCCCCTCCACTTT,CASRSGQGNSPLHF
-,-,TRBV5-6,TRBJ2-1,TGTGCCAGCAGCTTCTCGGGATCGGGACACGATGAGCAGTTCTTC,CASSFSGSGHDEQFF
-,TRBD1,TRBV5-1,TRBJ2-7,TGCGCCAGCAGACGGGACAGCAACTACGAGCAGTACTTC,CASRRDSNYEQYF
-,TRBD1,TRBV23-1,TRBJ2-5,TGCGCCAGCAGATACGGCGACAGGGCTTGTAGCGAGACCCAGTACTTC,CASRYGDRACSETQYF
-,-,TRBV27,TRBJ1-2,TGTGCCAGCAGTTTATCTGGGACTTATGGCTACACCTTC,CASSLSGTYGYTF
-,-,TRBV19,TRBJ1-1,TGTGCCAGTAGCGACTCCCGGGGCACTGAAGCTTTCTTT,CASSDSRGTEAFF
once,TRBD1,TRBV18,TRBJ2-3,TGTGCCAGCTCACCTCCCATCGGACAGGGTACAGATACGCAGTATTTT,CASSPPIGQGTDTQYF
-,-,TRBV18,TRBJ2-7,TGTGCCAGCTCACCACCGGGAAGGCAGGGCGAGCAGTACTTC,CASSPPGRQGEQYF
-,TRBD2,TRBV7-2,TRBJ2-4,TGTGCCAGCAGCTCGATAGCGGGGATGGGGGCCAAAAACATTCAGTACTTC,CASSSIAGMGAKNIQYF
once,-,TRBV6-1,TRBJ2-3,TGTGCCAGCAGTACGGAGACAGATACGCAGTATTTT,CASSTETDTQYF
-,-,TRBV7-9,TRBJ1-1,TGTGCCAGCAATCTGGGGGCGCCCCTGAACACTGAAGCTTTCTTT,CASNLGAPLNTEAFF
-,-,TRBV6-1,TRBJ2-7,TGTGCCAGCAGTGATCATAGACCGGGGTACGACGAGCAGTACTTC,CASSDHRPGYDEQYF
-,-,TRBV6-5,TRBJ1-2,TGTGCCAGCAGTTACTCTTCGGAGAACTATGGCTACACCTTC,CASSYSSENYGYTF
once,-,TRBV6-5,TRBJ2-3,TGTGCCAGCAGTTACTCCGATTTAAGCGGCGCGGATACGCAGTATTTT,CASSYSDLSGADTQYF
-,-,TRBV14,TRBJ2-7,TGTGCCAGCAGCCAAGAGGGGGCCTACGAGCAGTACTTC,CASSQEGAYEQYF
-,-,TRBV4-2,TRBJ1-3,TGTGCCAGCAGCCAAGCCGACACCTCTGGAAACACCATATATTTT,CASSQADTSGNTIYF
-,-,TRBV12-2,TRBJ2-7,TGTGCAAGTCGCTTATTAGGAATTAAGGGGGCCGCGGACGAGCAGTACTTC,CASRLLGIKGAADEQYF
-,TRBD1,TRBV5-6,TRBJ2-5,TGTGCCAGCAGCCAGGACAGGGGGGAGACCCAGTACTTC,CASSQDRGETQYF
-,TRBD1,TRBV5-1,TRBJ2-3,TGCGCCAGCAGCCAGGGACAGGGCCAGGGAAGGACGCAGTATTTT,CASSQGQGQGRTQYF
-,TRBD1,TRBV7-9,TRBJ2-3,TGTGCCAGCAGCTTAGCTACAGGGGTAGATACGCAGTATTTT,CASSLATGVDTQYF
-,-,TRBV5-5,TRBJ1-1,TGTGCCAGCAGCTTGGTTTGGGGGGGCATTGGGAACACTGAAGCTTTCTTT,CASSLVWGGIGNTEAFF
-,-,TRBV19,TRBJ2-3,TGTGCCAGTAGTTGGGCCATAACAGATACGCAGTATTTT,CASSWAITDTQYF
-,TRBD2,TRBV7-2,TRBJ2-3,TGTGCCAGCAGCGCTAGCGGGGGGCCTAGCACAGATACGCAGTATTTT,CASSASGGPSTDTQYF
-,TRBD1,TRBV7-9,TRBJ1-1,TGTGCCAGCAGTACTAACAGGGGTGAGTCGAACACTGAAGCTTTCTTT,CASSTNRGESNTEAFF
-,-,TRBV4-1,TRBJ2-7,TGCGCCAGCAGCCAAGATCCCCTCTACGAGCAGTACTTC,CASSQDPLYEQYF
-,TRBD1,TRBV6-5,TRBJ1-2,TGTGCCCGACGAGGCTCCGGGACAGGGGGCTATGGCTACACCTTC,CARRGSGTGGYGYTF
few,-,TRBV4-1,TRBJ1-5,TGCGCCAGCAGCCAGGGAGGGGGGGGTTATCAGCCCCAGCATTTT,CASSQGGGGYQPQHF
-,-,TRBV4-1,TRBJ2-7,TGCGCCAGCAGCCAAGGGGTCGGGGGCTACGAGCAGTACTTC,CASSQGVGGYEQYF
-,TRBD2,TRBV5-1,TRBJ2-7,TGCGCCAGCAGCTGGGCCCCCGGGGAGGGGATTACCTACGAGCAGTACTTC,CASSWAPGEGITYEQYF
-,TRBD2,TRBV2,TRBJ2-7,TGTGCCAGCAATGGGAGGGGCGAGCAGTACTTC,CASNGRGEQYF
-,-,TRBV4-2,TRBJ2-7,TGTGCCAGCAGCCAAGATGTGTCGGGTGAGCAGTACTTC,CASSQDVSGEQYF
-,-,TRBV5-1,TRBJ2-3,TGCGCCAGCGTTGGACAGGGAGGGCCGGGGGATACGCAGTATTTT,CASVGQGGPGDTQYF
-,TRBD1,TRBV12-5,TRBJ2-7,TGTGCTAGTGGGGGGCTTACAGGGGGCAGTTACGAGCAGTACTTC,CASGGLTGGSYEQYF
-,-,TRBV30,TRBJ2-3,TGTGCCTGGAATCCTCATGGCAGGTCTAGCACAGATACGCAGTATTTT,CAWNPHGRSSTDTQYF
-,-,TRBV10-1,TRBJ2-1,TGCGCCAGCAGTGAGGTCTTCCGGGACTCCAATGAGCAGTTCTTC,CASSEVFRDSNEQFF
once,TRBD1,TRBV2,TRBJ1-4,TGTGCCAGCAGTGAAGTGGGGACAGGGGGCGAAAAACTGTTTTTT,CASSEVGTGGEKLFF
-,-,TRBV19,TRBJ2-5,TGTGCCAGTAGGGCCGGGGGGCCGAGAGAGACCCAGTACTTC,CASRAGGPRETQYF
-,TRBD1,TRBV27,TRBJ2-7,TGTGCCAGCAGTAGGGACAGATCATACGAGCAGTACTTC,CASSRDRSYEQYF
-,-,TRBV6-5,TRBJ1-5,TGTGCCAGCAGGGAATACGTCGGCAGGAATCAGCCCCAGCATTTT,CASREYVGRNQPQHF
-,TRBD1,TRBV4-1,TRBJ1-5,TGCGCCAGCAGCCAAAGGCTGGCAGGGGGTCAGCCCCAGCATTTT,CASSQRLAGGQPQHF